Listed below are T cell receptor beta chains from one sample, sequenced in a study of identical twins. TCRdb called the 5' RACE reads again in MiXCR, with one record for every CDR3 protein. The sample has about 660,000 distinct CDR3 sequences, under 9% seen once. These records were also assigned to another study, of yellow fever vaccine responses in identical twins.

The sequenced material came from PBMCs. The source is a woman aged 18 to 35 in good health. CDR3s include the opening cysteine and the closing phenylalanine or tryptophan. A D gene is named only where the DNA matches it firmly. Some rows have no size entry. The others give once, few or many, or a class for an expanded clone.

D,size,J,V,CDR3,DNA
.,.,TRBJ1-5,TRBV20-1,CSARDLPDQPQHF,TGCAGTGCTAGAGATCTGCCGGATCAGCCCCAGCATTTT
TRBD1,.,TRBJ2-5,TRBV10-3,CAISETGQDPETQYF,TGTGCCATCAGTGAGACCGGACAGGATCCAGAGACCCAGTACTTC
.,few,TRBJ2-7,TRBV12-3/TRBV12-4,CASSGLDGYEQYF,TGTGCCAGCAGCGGACTGGACGGGTACGAGCAGTACTTC
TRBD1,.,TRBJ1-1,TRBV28,CASGEGALNTEAFF,TGTGCCAGCGGAGAGGGGGCCTTGAACACTGAAGCTTTCTTT
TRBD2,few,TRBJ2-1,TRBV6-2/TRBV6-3,CASRRLLAGANNEQFF,TGTGCCAGCAGACGCCTGCTAGCGGGGGCTAACAATGAGCAGTTCTTC
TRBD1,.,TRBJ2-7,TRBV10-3,CAISDRQGLSYEQYF,TGTGCCATCAGTGACCGACAGGGGTTGTCGTACGAGCAGTACTTC
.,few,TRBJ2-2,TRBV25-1,CASSEFLLNTGELFF,TGTGCCAGCAGTGAATTTTTATTGAACACCGGGGAGCTGTTTTTT
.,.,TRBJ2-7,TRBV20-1,CSARSSVYEQYF,TGCAGTGCTAGAAGTTCCGTGTACGAGCAGTACTTC
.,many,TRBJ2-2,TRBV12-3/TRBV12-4,CASTFANWFTGELFF,TGTGCCAGCACCTTTGCGAATTGGTTTACCGGGGAGCTGTTTTTT
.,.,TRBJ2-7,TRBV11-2,CASSLDLSSYEQYF,TGTGCCAGCAGCTTAGACCTGAGCTCCTACGAGCAGTACTTC
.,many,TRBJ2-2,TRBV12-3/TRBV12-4,CASNTGTMNTGELFF,TGTGCCAGCAATACCGGGACAATGAACACCGGGGAGCTGTTTTTT
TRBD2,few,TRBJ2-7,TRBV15,CATSRGSSGYSYEQYF,TGTGCCACCAGCAGAGGTAGTAGCGGGTACTCCTACGAGCAGTACTTC
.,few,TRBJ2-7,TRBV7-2,CASSLEPRGYEQYF,TGTGCCAGCAGCTTAGAACCTAGGGGCTACGAGCAGTACTTC
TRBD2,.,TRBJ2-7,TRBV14,CASSQGLADYYEQYF,TGTGCCAGCAGCCAAGGACTAGCCGACTACTACGAGCAGTACTTC
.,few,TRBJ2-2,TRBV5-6,CASSLAVAENTGELFF,TGTGCCAGCAGCTTGGCGGTAGCGGAGAACACCGGGGAGCTGTTTTTT
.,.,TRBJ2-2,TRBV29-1,CSVESEIRGELFF,TGCAGCGTTGAGTCGGAAATCCGCGGGGAGCTGTTTTTT
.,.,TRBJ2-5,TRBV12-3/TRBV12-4,CASSSRVGPSEETQYF,TGTGCCAGCAGTTCCCGAGTGGGGCCTTCTGAAGAGACCCAGTACTTC
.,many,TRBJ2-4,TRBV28,CASTNRDRAKNIQYF,TGTGCCAGCACAAACAGGGATCGGGCCAAAAACATTCAGTACTTC
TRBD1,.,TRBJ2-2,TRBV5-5,CASSTGTVFGELFF,TGTGCCAGCAGTACCGGGACAGTTTTCGGGGAGCTGTTTTTT
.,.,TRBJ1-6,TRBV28,CASRELLGTNSPLHF,TGTGCCAGCAGGGAACTCTTAGGGACTAATTCACCCCTCCACTTT
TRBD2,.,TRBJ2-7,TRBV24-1,CATSDLAGLSYEQYF,TGTGCCACCAGTGACTTAGCGGGGCTCTCCTACGAGCAGTACTTC
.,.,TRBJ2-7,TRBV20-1,CSARVLSSYEQYF,TGCAGTGCTAGAGTTTTGAGTTCCTACGAGCAGTACTTC
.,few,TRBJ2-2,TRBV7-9,CASSMSWPANTGELFF,TGTGCCAGCAGCATGAGCTGGCCGGCAAACACCGGGGAGCTGTTTTTT
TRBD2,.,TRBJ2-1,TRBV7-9,CASSPGAAGGPRNEQFF,TGTGCCAGCAGCCCCGGTGCGGCGGGAGGGCCAAGGAATGAGCAGTTCTTC
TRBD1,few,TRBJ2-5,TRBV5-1,CASSTMRAQGLGGETQYF,TGCGCCAGCAGCACAATGAGGGCACAGGGGTTAGGCGGAGAGACCCAGTACTTC
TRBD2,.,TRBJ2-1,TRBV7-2,CASSFWGGGAEQFF,TGTGCCAGCAGCTTTTGGGGCGGGGGGGCTGAGCAGTTCTTC
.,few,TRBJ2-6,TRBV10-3,CAISERSGANVLTF,TGTGCCATCAGTGAACGATCTGGGGCCAACGTCCTGACTTTC